One and the same sample provided the 7 T cell receptor beta chains below, sequenced in a study of OX40 agonist ivuxolimab in advanced cancers. Assay used: immunoSEQ multiplex PCR; TCRdb lists only in-frame clones, some missing. The data show over 50,000 clones, roughly 90% seen once. The sequenced sample was CD4+ or CD8+ T cells sorted from blood, obtained in a trial of the OX40 agonist ivuxolimab. The receptors were sampled from an adult with an advanced solid tumor such as melanoma, head and neck, liver or kidney cancer.

The V gene is TRBV4-3, the J gene TRBJ1-4; D gene ambiguous. CDR1 is LGHNA, CDR2 YSLEER, per germline. This CDR3 comprises 15 residues. Trimming took 0 bases from V and 2 from J, leaving 7 bases between them. The CDR3 DNA follows: TGCGCCAGCAGCCAAGACAGGAGGACTAATGAAAAACTGTTTTTT. It codes for CASSQDRRTNEKLFF.

This chain uses TRBV4-3 with TRBJ2-1; 7 nucleotides agree with TRBD2. The CDR3 totals 16 residues. The trim removed 1 base at V and 0 bases at J, leaving 3 bases unmatched. Germline CDR1 and CDR2: LGHNA and YSLEER. Written as DNA, the CDR3 is TGCGCCAGCAGCCAAGGGCGGGGGAGCTCCTACAATGAGCAGTTCTTC. This gives the protein CASSQGRGSSYNEQFF.

The chain joins TRBV4-1 to TRBJ1-2, with D possibly being TRBD1 (6 bases). With 0 bases removed from V and 0 bases from J, the gap between germline ends came to 20 bases. The CDR3 length is 19 residues. Looked up from germline, CDR1 is MGHRA and CDR2 is YSYEKL. Here the CDR3 DNA reads TGCGCCAGCAGCCAAGATCAATGGGGTTACGGACAGTCTAACTATGGCTACACCTTC. Translation: CASSQDQWGYGQSNYGYTF.

V is TRBV5-6 and J is TRBJ2-2; D gene uncertain. V lost 4 bases and J lost 6, with 13 bases in between. This CDR3 comprises 14 residues. CDR1 is SGHDT, CDR2 YYEEEE, per germline. CDR3 sequence: CASSGIADPGELFF. The CDR3 DNA reads TGTGCCAGCAGCGGGATCGCCGACCCCGGGGAGCTGTTTTTT.

There are a few counts of this clone. The chain joins TRBV11-2 to TRBJ1-5, with D perhaps TRBD1 (5 bases). The germline V gene has CDR1 SGHAT and CDR2 FQNNGV. V was cut by 5 bases and J by 10 bases, with 21 bases left in between. The CDR3 totals 15 residues. The CDR3 DNA reads TGTGCCAGCAGCCCCCCGGGCTCAGGGCCCTTACCCCAGCATTTT. As protein: CASSPPGSGPLPQHF.

The V gene is TRBV28, the J gene TRBJ1-3; TRBD1 might be the D (5 bases). The germline gives CDR1 MDHEN, CDR2 SYDVKM. The CDR3 runs to 15 residues. V was cut by 6 bases and J by 2 bases, with 14 bases left in between. The CDR3 DNA reads TGTGCCAGCAGGACATCAGGGTCTCCTGGAAACACCATATATTTT. It yields the protein CASRTSGSPGNTIYF.

The chain is built from TRBV7-2 and TRBJ2-7; 8 positions match TRBD2. V lost 5 bases to trimming and J lost 4 bases; unmatched junction nucleotides: 10. The CDR3 is made up of 15 amino acids. The germline gives CDR1 SGHTA, CDR2 FQGNSA. The CDR3 coding sequence is TGTGCCAGCAGCGACCCGGGGGGGGTTAGTTACGAGCAGTACTTC. Protein: CASSDPGGVSYEQYF.